These T cell receptor beta chains were read from a single sample in a study of T cell responses to AZD1222 COVID-19 vaccine. Sequencing used immunoSEQ multiplex PCR; TCRdb keeps in-frame clones, though not all of them. The profile shows 95,000 to 100,000 clones, about 86% of them singletons. The material sequenced was peripheral blood, taken on day 0 of AZD1222 vaccination. Every receptor here comes from an adult in good health. The CDR3 runs from the conserved cysteine through the conserved F or W.

>TRBJ2-7|TRBV19
CASSTSRDRGRYEQYF
>TRBJ2-1|TRBV19
CASSIGFRGGGNEQFF
>TRBJ1-5|TRBV28
CASRWGKTVPQHF
>TRBJ2-3|TRBV4-2
CASSQTGTSVTDTQYF
>TRBJ2-6|TRBV9
CASSAGNPGANVLTF
>TRBJ2-7|TRBV9
CASSVGSEQYF
>TRBJ2-2|TRBV28
CASSLWGLAGDTGELFF
>TRBJ2-5|TRBV6-2/TRBV6-3
CASSYDPPRIQYF
>TRBJ1-4|TRBV18
CASSPEGDRGATNEKLFF
>TRBJ1-5|TRBV6-2/TRBV6-3
CASSPRVPEPQHF
>TRBJ2-2|TRBV30
CAWSLSRRGTAGELFF
>TRBJ2-3|TRBV27
CASSLQGARDTQYF
>TRBJ1-1|TRBV27
CASRRMGDTEAFF
>TRBJ1-6|TRBV28
CASSTRTGGNSPLHF
>TRBJ1-1|TRBV5-1
CASSPQGAINTEAFF
>TRBJ1-6|TRBV6-6
CASSGGENSPLHF
>TRBJ1-2|TRBV5-5
CASSLVRTSNYGYTF
>TRBJ1-2|TRBV4-1
CASRGIHGYTF
>TRBJ1-6|TRBV10-3
CAISEGNSPLHF
>TRBJ2-7|TRBV18
CASSQQAPSYEQYF
>TRBJ2-2|TRBV7-2
CASSFSSGGTGELFF
>TRBJ1-2|TRBV14
CASSQDRDSYGYTF
>TRBJ1-1|TRBV19
CASSIQPGPNTEAFF
>TRBJ1-1|TRBV18
CASSPGTGNTEAFF